A selection of T cell receptor beta chains follows, all from one sample in a study of PD-1 blockade in classical Hodgkin lymphoma. The data were produced by immunoSEQ multiplex PCR, yet TCRdb's version contains in-frame clones alone and is incomplete. The sample carries over 20,000 clones, 73% recorded once. This material consisted of peripheral blood mononuclear cells (PBMCs), taken before the second cycle of nivolumab. These receptors originate from a human donor with classical Hodgkin lymphoma. The CDR3 runs from the conserved cysteine through the conserved F or W. D genes are given only for firm matches. Clone sizes are given selectively: once, few, many, or a class where the clone is expanded.

DNA: TGTGCCAGCAGCCCCACCCAAAGTAGCGGGAGGTTAGAGCAGTACTTC
CDR3: CASSPTQSSGRLEQYF
D: TRBD2
size: .
length: 16
V: TRBV9
J: TRBJ2-7

DNA: TGTGCTAGCAGCTCTTTGAGCTCCTACAATGAGCAGTTCTTC
CDR3: CASSSLSSYNEQFF
D: .
size: .
length: 14
V: TRBV7-7
J: TRBJ2-1

DNA: TGTGCCAGCTCACCCACCGGGACTAGCGGGAGTACAGATACGCAGTATTTT
CDR3: CASSPTGTSGSTDTQYF
D: TRBD2
size: .
length: 17
V: TRBV18
J: TRBJ2-3

DNA: TGTGCCAGCCAGAAAAGCGGCTCTGGGGCCAACGTCCTGACTTTC
CDR3: CASQKSGSGANVLTF
D: .
size: .
length: 15
V: TRBV25-1
J: TRBJ2-6

DNA: TGTGCCAGCATCCCCGACCGGGCCGCGGGAGGCTCCTACGAGCAGTACTTC
CDR3: CASIPDRAAGGSYEQYF
D: TRBD2
size: .
length: 17
V: TRBV28
J: TRBJ2-7

DNA: TGTGCCAGCAGCTTATGGAGCTACGAGCAGTACTTC
CDR3: CASSLWSYEQYF
D: .
size: .
length: 12
V: TRBV7-8
J: TRBJ2-7

DNA: TGCAGCGTTGCCCAGGGGCACAATGAGCAGTTCTTC
CDR3: CSVAQGHNEQFF
D: .
size: .
length: 12
V: TRBV29-1
J: TRBJ2-1

DNA: TGTGCCGGTAAGGGGCCAGGGAAGTACACTGAAGCTTTCTTT
CDR3: CAGKGPGKYTEAFF
D: .
size: .
length: 14
V: TRBV11-2
J: TRBJ1-1

DNA: TGTGCCAGCTCACCTAACCTACAGGGAGGCGAAAAACTGTTTTTT
CDR3: CASSPNLQGGEKLFF
D: .
size: once
length: 15
V: TRBV18
J: TRBJ1-4

DNA: TGTGCCAGCAGTGTGGGGGCCGGTTCACCCCTCCACTTT
CDR3: CASSVGAGSPLHF
D: .
size: .
length: 13
V: TRBV25-1
J: TRBJ1-6

DNA: TGCGCCAGCAGCCCCCCGGGACAGGGCGAGACCCAGTACTTC
CDR3: CASSPPGQGETQYF
D: TRBD1
size: .
length: 14
V: TRBV4-1
J: TRBJ2-5

DNA: TGTGCCAGCAGCTTTCGAACTAACCCCGGGGAGCTGTTTTTT
CDR3: CASSFRTNPGELFF
D: .
size: .
length: 14
V: TRBV7-9
J: TRBJ2-2

DNA: TGTGCCAGCAGTTTCCCCGGCAGGGGGTTTGCGGAGCTGTTTTTT
CDR3: CASSFPGRGFAELFF
D: TRBD1
size: .
length: 15
V: TRBV28
J: TRBJ2-2

DNA: TGTGCCAGCAGCCAAGCGGGCACTAGCGGGCTGTCCTACGAGCAGTACTTC
CDR3: CASSQAGTSGLSYEQYF
D: TRBD2
size: .
length: 17
V: TRBV4-2
J: TRBJ2-7

DNA: TGTGCCAGCAGTGAAGGACGCAGCTCCTACGAGCAGTACTTC
CDR3: CASSEGRSSYEQYF
D: .
size: .
length: 14
V: TRBV25-1
J: TRBJ2-7

DNA: TGCGCCAGCAGCTTGTTAGGGGAACTCACCGGGGAGCTGTTTTTT
CDR3: CASSLLGELTGELFF
D: .
size: .
length: 15
V: TRBV5-1
J: TRBJ2-2

DNA: TGTGCCAGCAGTTACTTGTCTGGGTACGAGCAGTACTTC
CDR3: CASSYLSGYEQYF
D: .
size: .
length: 13
V: TRBV6-6
J: TRBJ2-7

DNA: TGTGCCAGCAGTTTACCGGGGGCGGACTACGAGCAGTACTTC
CDR3: CASSLPGADYEQYF
D: .
size: .
length: 14
V: TRBV28
J: TRBJ2-7

DNA: TGTGCCAGCGGCATATTAAACACTGAAGCTTTCTTT
CDR3: CASGILNTEAFF
D: .
size: .
length: 12
V: TRBV6-9
J: TRBJ1-1

DNA: TGTGCCAGCAGCCGAAGAAGCTCTGGAAACACCATATATTTT
CDR3: CASSRRSSGNTIYF
D: .
size: .
length: 14
V: TRBV7-2
J: TRBJ1-3

DNA: TGTGCCAGCAGCCCAAAGACAGGGGTGAACACCGGGGAGCTGTTTTTT
CDR3: CASSPKTGVNTGELFF
D: TRBD1
size: .
length: 16
V: TRBV2
J: TRBJ2-2

DNA: TGTGCCAGCTCACCTCTAAGGGAACAAGAGACCCAGTACTTC
CDR3: CASSPLREQETQYF
D: .
size: .
length: 14
V: TRBV18
J: TRBJ2-5

DNA: TGTGCCAGTAGTAGGCAGGGACTAGCGGACACCTACGAGCAGTACTTC
CDR3: CASSRQGLADTYEQYF
D: TRBD2
size: .
length: 16
V: TRBV19
J: TRBJ2-7

DNA: TGTGCCAGCAGCTTGAGTCGAGGGGTGCCTACTGAAGCTTTCTTT
CDR3: CASSLSRGVPTEAFF
D: .
size: .
length: 15
V: TRBV5-5
J: TRBJ1-1

DNA: TGTGCCAGTAGTATAGCGGGAGCCGGCACAGATACGCAGTATTTT
CDR3: CASSIAGAGTDTQYF
D: .
size: .
length: 15
V: TRBV19
J: TRBJ2-3

DNA: TGTGCCACCAGCCGGGACGGGTACCAAGAGACCCAGTACTTC
CDR3: CATSRDGYQETQYF
D: .
size: few
length: 14
V: TRBV15
J: TRBJ2-5

DNA: TGTGCCAGCAGTGAAGCCCGGGGGCCGTACGAGCAGTACTTC
CDR3: CASSEARGPYEQYF
D: .
size: once
length: 14
V: TRBV6-1
J: TRBJ2-7

DNA: TGTGCCAGCTCACCACCCGGCGGGGGATACGAGCAGTACTTC
CDR3: CASSPPGGGYEQYF
D: TRBD2
size: .
length: 14
V: TRBV18
J: TRBJ2-7

DNA: TGTGCCAGCAGCTTCGTCGCGGGAGCCACAGATACGCAGTATTTT
CDR3: CASSFVAGATDTQYF
D: TRBD2
size: .
length: 15
V: TRBV5-5
J: TRBJ2-3

DNA: TGTGCCAGTAGAAACAGGATAACAGATACGCAGTATTTT
CDR3: CASRNRITDTQYF
D: .
size: .
length: 13
V: TRBV19
J: TRBJ2-3

DNA: TGTGCCAGCAGCACTGCCGGGACTAGCGGTTCCTACGAGCAGTACTTC
CDR3: CASSTAGTSGSYEQYF
D: TRBD2
size: .
length: 16
V: TRBV5-5
J: TRBJ2-7

DNA: TGTGCCAGCAGTTTCGCCGGGACAGCACACAATCAGCCCCAGCATTTT
CDR3: CASSFAGTAHNQPQHF
D: TRBD1
size: .
length: 16
V: TRBV6-5
J: TRBJ1-5